Presented here are 12 T cell receptor beta chains from one specimen sequenced in a study of molecular identifiers for immune sequencing clone quantification. TCRdb re-derived calls from the PCR reads in MiXCR, one entry per CDR3 protein. The table has fewer than 350,000 distinct CDR3 sequences, roughly 23% seen once. Source material: naive CD8+ T cells from blood, with Jurkat cell RNA spiked in. Described subset: FACS-sorted CD8+CD4-CCR7+CD45RA+ naive T cells. Source of these receptors: a human donor in good health. Some libraries in this study had Jurkat cell RNA spiked in.

As for this clonotype: It may be a read error: a sequence one base away is much more abundant. This chain connects TRBV7-2 to TRBJ2-3; D uncertain. Germline V gene data show CDR1 as SGHTA and CDR2 as FQGNSA. V was clipped by 1 base and J by 4 bases, with 9 bases between them. This CDR3 has 14 amino acids. CDR3 coding DNA: TGTGCCAGCAGCTTAGAGCGAGTCCCAGATACGCAGTATTTT. Protein sequence: CASSLERVPDTQYF.

Comments on this clonotype: This is likely a read error, given that the CDR3 carries no conserved phenylalanine or tryptophan at its end. The chain combines TRBV19 with TRBJ1-5, with D unclear. The CDR3 has 14 residues. Germline V CDR1 and CDR2: LNHDA, SQIVND (reference sequence). V gave up 6 bases and J gave up 3 bases, with 12 bases separating them. CDR3 sequence: CASSPGRVNQPQHS. CDR3 coding DNA: TGTGCCAGTAGCCCCGGACGGGTCAATCAGCCCCAGCATTCT.

This clonotype was recorded at least ten times. The chain joins TRBV24-1 to TRBJ2-2, with D possibly TRBD1 on 6 matching bases. CDR3 length equals 14 residues. Trimming cost V 9 bases and J 0 bases, with 10 bases left between them. Germline lookup yields CDR1 KGHDR and CDR2 SFDVKD. CDR3 sequence (DNA): TGTGCCACCGAGCAGGGGACGAACACCGGGGAGCTGTTTTTT. This translates into CATEQGTNTGELFF.

In the case of this clonotype: With a much larger clone just one base away, this may be a read error. The chain uses TRBV24-1 and TRBJ2-1; a weak D match, TRBD1 (5 bases). The CDR3 covers 13 residues. Looked up from germline, CDR1 is KGHDR and CDR2 is SFDVKD. The V gene lost 5 bases and the J gene lost 8 bases, with 12 bases spanning the gap. CDR3 nucleotides: TGTGCCACCAGTGCCCCAGGGTGGTATGAGCAGTTCTTC. Translated: CATSAPGWYEQFF.

The V gene is TRBV9, the J gene TRBJ2-5, with D unclear. CDR1 is SGDLS and CDR2 is YYNGEE in the germline V gene. The ends were cut back, 4 bases at V and 1 base at J, with 11 bases in the middle. The CDR3 runs to 14 residues. The CDR3 coding sequence is TGTGCCAGCAGCAACGACATCCTCCAAGAGACCCAGTACTTC. Translating it yields CASSNDILQETQYF.

This clonotype occurred a few times. The chain couples TRBV7-9 to TRBJ1-1; 7 nucleotides match TRBD1. In germline, CDR1 is SEHNR, CDR2 FQNEAQ (reference sequence). V was pared by 7 bases and J by 3 bases, with 17 bases of the junction left unmatched. The CDR3 extends over 17 amino acids. CDR3 sequence: CASNPPLQGFGDTEAFF. CDR3 nucleotide sequence: TGTGCCAGCAATCCCCCCTTACAGGGGTTTGGTGACACTGAAGCTTTCTTT.

This clonotype was recorded a few times. The V call is TRBV19, the J call TRBJ2-3, with TRBD2 matching over 15 bases. Trimming removed 6 bases from V and 4 bases from J; junction bases left unmatched: 5. Germline CDR1 LNHDA, CDR2 SQIVND (reference sequence). The CDR3 extends over 16 amino acids. CDR3 in DNA: TGTGCCAGTAGCTACGGACTAGCGGGGGGGTCAGATACGCAGTATTTT. Translation: CASSYGLAGGSDTQYF.

The gene calls are TRBV2 and TRBJ1-1; D is unclear. With 2 bases removed from V and 4 bases from J, the gap between germline ends came to 11 bases. The CDR3 spans 14 residues. The germline CDR1 and CDR2 sequences are SNHLY and FYNNEI. CDR3 DNA sequence: TGTGCCAGCAGTGAATTCCCAGAGATCACTGAAGCTTTCTTT. It is translated as CASSEFPEITEAFF.

This clonotype was recorded many times. The CDR3 DNA is TGCAGTGCTAGAGAACAGGGACGTCACCTCAATGAAAAACTGTTTTTT. It yields the protein CSAREQGRHLNEKLFF. The chain couples TRBV20-1 to TRBJ1-4, with a tentative D call TRBD1 (6 bases). V lost 0 bases, J lost 5 bases, and 16 bases lay in between. CDR1 and CDR2 from the germline V gene are DFQATT and SNEGSKA (reference sequence). The CDR3 loop spans 16 amino acids.

This clonotype was seen ten or more times. This chain links TRBV29-1 with TRBJ1-2, with unresolved D. CDR1 is SQVTM, CDR2 ANQGSEA, per germline. V lost 0 bases and J lost 8, with 16 bases in between. The CDR3 consists of 14 residues. The CDR3 DNA sequence: TGCAGCGTTGAAGACTCCGAGGTAGGCGCGGGCTACACCTTC. Protein sequence: CSVEDSEVGAGYTF.

A word on this clonotype: A single base separates this from a much larger clone, so it may be a read error. The V and J genes are TRBV5-1 and TRBJ2-1; D might be TRBD2 (5 bases). This CDR3 comprises 15 residues. The V gene's germline CDR1 is SGHRS and CDR2 YFSETQ. The chain's CDR3 is CASSSLGSSYNGQFF. CDR3 bases: TGCGCCAGCAGTAGCCTGGGGAGTTCCTACAATGGGCAGTTCTTC.

This clonotype has ten or more counts. V is TRBV4-1 and J is TRBJ1-5, with D possibly being TRBD1 (5 bases). Germline lookup yields CDR1 MGHRA and CDR2 YSYEKL. The CDR3 sequence is 14 residues long. V dropped 1 base and J dropped 4 bases, with 8 bases sitting between them. CDR3 protein: CASSQGWGNQPQHF. The CDR3, as DNA: TGCGCCAGCAGCCAAGGATGGGGGAATCAGCCCCAGCATTTT.